These T cell receptor beta chains were read from a single sample in a study of blood T cell repertoires in COVID-19. Produced via immunoSEQ multiplex PCR; TCRdb's table is partial and in-frame only. The data hold 250,000 or so clones, with approximately 89% observed a single time. Sequenced: peripheral blood. The receptors stem from a man aged 40-49 years with active or convalescent COVID-19. CDR3s include the opening cysteine and the closing phenylalanine or tryptophan. Each record gives: V gene, clone size, J gene, D gene, CDR3 DNA, CDR3 protein. The D gene is left open where the match is weak. Clone size, where shown, is once, few, many, or a class for clones that have expanded.

>TRBV13|.|TRBJ2-1|TRBD2
TGTGCCAGCAGCTCGCGGGGGACTCGGGCTTCGGATGAGCAGTTCTTC
CASSSRGTRASDEQFF
>TRBV6-5|.|TRBJ2-3|TRBD2
TGTGCCAGCAGAGCACTAGCGGGGGGGGAGGATACGCAGTATTTT
CASRALAGGEDTQYF
>TRBV18|.|TRBJ1-4|.
TGTGCCAGCTCACCCGCAGGGGAAAAACTGTTTTTT
CASSPAGEKLFF
>TRBV28|.|TRBJ1-6|.
TGTGCCAGCAGCCTCAGGGATTCACCCCTCCACTTT
CASSLRDSPLHF
>TRBV27|.|TRBJ2-3|.
TGTGCCAGCGCTACCGTCACAGATACGCAGTATTTT
CASATVTDTQYF
>TRBV9|once|TRBJ1-2|TRBD1
TGTGCCAGCAGCCCCGGACAGGGGAGTGGCTACACCTTC
CASSPGQGSGYTF
>TRBV19|.|TRBJ1-1|.
TGTGCCAGTAGATTGGGGGCGGCTGAAGCTTTCTTT
CASRLGAAEAFF
>TRBV9|.|TRBJ1-2|.
TGTGCCAGCAGCAAGGGAGAGGGCACCAACTATGGCTACACCTTC
CASSKGEGTNYGYTF
>TRBV19|few|TRBJ1-2|TRBD1
TGTGCCAGTAGTCCGGGACAGGGCGGCTTTCACTATGGCTACACCTTC
CASSPGQGGFHYGYTF
>TRBV28|.|TRBJ1-3|TRBD1
TGTGCCAGCAACGGTAGGGGGCCTGGAAACACCATATATTTT
CASNGRGPGNTIYF
>TRBV19|.|TRBJ2-2|TRBD1
TGTGCCAGTAGTATAACAGGGGCGAACACCGGGGAGCTGTTTTTT
CASSITGANTGELFF
>TRBV7-9|.|TRBJ1-4|TRBD1
TGTGCCAGCAGCTTTTTGGGACAGGGGTATGAAAAACTGTTTTTT
CASSFLGQGYEKLFF
>TRBV6-1|.|TRBJ1-4|.
TGTGCCAGCAGTGAAGGTCCCCAGGGGAATGAAAAACTGTTTTTT
CASSEGPQGNEKLFF
>TRBV7-8|few|TRBJ2-1|TRBD2
TGTGCCAGCAGCCCCGGGAGGGGAGAGCAGTTCTTC
CASSPGRGEQFF
>TRBV27|.|TRBJ1-5|TRBD1
TGTGCCAGCAGTTTACAGGGGGCTATTAATCAGCCCCAGCATTTT
CASSLQGAINQPQHF
>TRBV6-5|.|TRBJ2-7|.
TGTGCCAGCAGTTACTCGCCAGCGATAAGCTCCTACGAGCAGTACTTC
CASSYSPAISSYEQYF
>TRBV28|.|TRBJ1-1|TRBD1
TGTGCCAGCATCAAACAGGGGATCACTGAAGCTTTCTTT
CASIKQGITEAFF
>TRBV15|few|TRBJ2-4|.
TGTGCCACCAGAGCGGGACAACTAGCCAAAAACATTCAGTACTTC
CATRAGQLAKNIQYF
>TRBV7-9|.|TRBJ2-3|.
TGTGCCAGCAGCCTCCGTTCGGGGTACACAGATACGCAGTATTTT
CASSLRSGYTDTQYF
>TRBV6-5|.|TRBJ1-1|TRBD1
TGTGCCAGCAGCTACTCCGGGACATCACAGGGGGAAGCTTTCTTT
CASSYSGTSQGEAFF
>TRBV6-1|.|TRBJ2-7|TRBD2
TGTGCCAGCAGTGAAGCGCGGGGCGGGAGGGACGAGCAGTACTTC
CASSEARGGRDEQYF
>TRBV18|once|TRBJ1-5|.
TGTGCCAGCTCACCAGAACAGGGTTCTTATCAGCCCCAGCATTTT
CASSPEQGSYQPQHF
>TRBV11-3|.|TRBJ1-1|TRBD1
TGTGCCAGCAGCTCGGGGACAGGGGGCTTCGATGGGACTGAAGCTTTCTTT
CASSSGTGGFDGTEAFF
>TRBV27|.|TRBJ2-5|.
TGTGCCAGCAGTAAGACAGTCCCAATCGAGACCCAGTACTTC
CASSKTVPIETQYF
>TRBV6-5|.|TRBJ2-1|.
TGTGCCAGCAGACTGAAGTCCTTCTCCTACAATGAGCAGTTCTTC
CASRLKSFSYNEQFF
>TRBV19|.|TRBJ2-7|.
TGTGCCAGTAGTATCAGTTGGGACACAGATAACGAGCAGTACTTC
CASSISWDTDNEQYF
>TRBV20-1|once|TRBJ2-5|.
TGCAGTGCTAGTCTTCCGGATGCGGGGAAGCAGGAGACCCAGTACTTC
CSASLPDAGKQETQYF
>TRBV5-4|few|TRBJ1-2|.
TGTGCCAGCAGCTTCCGCCAGGGTGGAGTTGGCTACACCTTC
CASSFRQGGVGYTF
>TRBV7-9|.|TRBJ2-1|TRBD1
TGTGCCAGCAGCGATTGGACAGGCCAGGGTGAGCAGTTCTTC
CASSDWTGQGEQFF
>TRBV6-5|.|TRBJ2-7|TRBD2
TGTGCCAGCACTGGGGGGGTTTCCTACGAGCAGTACTTC
CASTGGVSYEQYF
>TRBV5-1|.|TRBJ1-6|.
TGCGCCAGCAAGGGGGACGGTTCACCCCTCCACTTT
CASKGDGSPLHF
>TRBV5-1|.|TRBJ1-4|TRBD1
TGCGCCAGCAGCTTAGGGACAGGGAATAATGAAAAACTGTTTTTT
CASSLGTGNNEKLFF
>TRBV2|.|TRBJ1-1|TRBD1
TGTGCCAGCAGTAGAACTGACAGGGTGGGTACTGAAGCTTTCTTT
CASSRTDRVGTEAFF
>TRBV3-1/TRBV3-2|.|TRBJ1-1|.
TGTGCCAGCAGCCCAAGATCGGACACTTACACTGAAGCTTTCTTT
CASSPRSDTYTEAFF
>TRBV5-1|.|TRBJ1-1|TRBD1
TGCGCCAGCAGTGCGCAGGGGGCGAACACTGAAGCTTTCTTT
CASSAQGANTEAFF
>TRBV9|.|TRBJ2-7|.
TGTGCCAGCAGCGTAGCTCCCAATAAGGGGAACGAGCAGTACTTC
CASSVAPNKGNEQYF
>TRBV2|.|TRBJ1-3|.
TGTGCCAGCAGCGGCCAGGGGTCTGGAAACACCATATATTTT
CASSGQGSGNTIYF
>TRBV28|.|TRBJ2-5|.
TGTGCCAGCAGCCCTCCAACCCGGGATGGTCAGTACTTC
CASSPPTRDGQYF
>TRBV10-3|.|TRBJ2-7|.
TGTGCCATCGGGGGGCTAGCGGCGAATTCCTACGAGCAGTACTTC
CAIGGLAANSYEQYF
>TRBV7-2|.|TRBJ1-6|.
TGTGCCAGCAGCTCCCGGACAGTCCCTGGTTCACCCCTCCACTTT
CASSSRTVPGSPLHF
>TRBV3-1/TRBV3-2|.|TRBJ2-6|.
TGTGCCAGCAGCCACCCCCCCAGGGCGTCTGGGGCCAACGTCCTGACTTTC
CASSHPPRASGANVLTF
>TRBV28|.|TRBJ1-2|TRBD1
TGTGCTTGCGACAGGGGGCTTGGCTACACCTTC
CACDRGLGYTF
>TRBV18|.|TRBJ2-3|TRBD2
TGTGCCAGCTCGTACGGGACTAGCGGGAGCACAGATACGCAGTATTTT
CASSYGTSGSTDTQYF
>TRBV3-1/TRBV3-2|.|TRBJ1-3|.
TGTGCCAGCAGCACGGACAACCGAAACGCCATATATTTT
CASSTDNRNAIYF
>TRBV5-1|.|TRBJ2-5|.
TGCGCCAGCAGCCCCGGGGTTAGACCCCAAGAGACCCAGTACTTC
CASSPGVRPQETQYF
>TRBV28|.|TRBJ1-6|TRBD1
TGTGCCAGCAGCGAGGACAGGGCACGGTCACCCCTCCACTTT
CASSEDRARSPLHF
>TRBV5-1|.|TRBJ1-1|.
TGCGCCAGCAGTTTTGGGAGTAGTTCGACTGAAGCTTTCTTT
CASSFGSSSTEAFF
>TRBV24-1|.|TRBJ2-7|TRBD2
TGTGCCACCAGTGCAGCTAGCGGGGCCTACGAGCAGTACTTC
CATSAASGAYEQYF
>TRBV9|once|TRBJ2-3|.
TGTGCCAGCAGCACCACGGAGAGTACGCAGTATTTT
CASSTTESTQYF
>TRBV7-9|.|TRBJ2-3|.
TGTGCCAGCAGCGCACTACTAGCCGCCCATGCGGATACGCAGTATTTT
CASSALLAAHADTQYF
>TRBV9|.|TRBJ1-2|TRBD1
TGTGCCAGCAGCGTTGGACAGGTCCTTCTATATGGCTACACCTTC
CASSVGQVLLYGYTF
>TRBV25-1|once|TRBJ1-5|TRBD1
TGTGCCAGCAGTACAGGGGCGGCAGGGCCCCAGCATTTT
CASSTGAAGPQHF
>TRBV7-6|.|TRBJ1-3|TRBD1
TGTGCCAGCAGCCGAAGACAGGGAATGGAAAACACCATATATTTT
CASSRRQGMENTIYF
>TRBV19|.|TRBJ2-2|.
TGTGCCAGTACTTGGGAGAGCGGGGAGCTGTTTTTT
CASTWESGELFF
>TRBV28|.|TRBJ2-2|.
TGTGCCAGCAGTTTTGACCTAGCTCTCACCGGGGAGCTGTTTTTT
CASSFDLALTGELFF